The clone carrying this TCR beta chain was detected many times. Its specificity is not known. The sample comes from a study of HIV-infected patients and healthy controls. General study points: HIV+ repertoires were severely depleted of MAIT alpha-chain CDR3s, unlike healthy controls. Size-matched repertoire data failed to replicate the apparent Gini index recovery after therapy in HIV-infected patients.

All unsorted peripheral T cells were captured because whole blood was used without fractionation. A roughly 2.4 ml peripheral blood sample was taken for RNA. The CDR3 is 13 residues long. The germline CDR1 and CDR2 sequences are SNHLY and FYNNEI. Trimming cost V 4 bases and J 2 bases, with 8 bases left between them. Reverse transcription used roughly 480 ng RNA and constant-region primers for alpha and beta. Each of the alpha and beta chains got its own library through chain-specific third strand synthesis with indices. MiXCR was run by TCRdb on the 5' RACE reads, yielding one entry per CDR3 protein. The sample lists fewer than 20,000 distinct CDR3 sequences; roughly 9.5% were seen once.

This clonotype was sampled from an adult in good health. Sequencing was performed on blood. V and J are TRBV2 and TRBJ1-2; no clear D. The CDR3 here is CASSAAVNYGYTF. The CDR3 DNA is TGTGCCAGCAGTGCCGCAGTCAACTATGGCTACACCTTC.